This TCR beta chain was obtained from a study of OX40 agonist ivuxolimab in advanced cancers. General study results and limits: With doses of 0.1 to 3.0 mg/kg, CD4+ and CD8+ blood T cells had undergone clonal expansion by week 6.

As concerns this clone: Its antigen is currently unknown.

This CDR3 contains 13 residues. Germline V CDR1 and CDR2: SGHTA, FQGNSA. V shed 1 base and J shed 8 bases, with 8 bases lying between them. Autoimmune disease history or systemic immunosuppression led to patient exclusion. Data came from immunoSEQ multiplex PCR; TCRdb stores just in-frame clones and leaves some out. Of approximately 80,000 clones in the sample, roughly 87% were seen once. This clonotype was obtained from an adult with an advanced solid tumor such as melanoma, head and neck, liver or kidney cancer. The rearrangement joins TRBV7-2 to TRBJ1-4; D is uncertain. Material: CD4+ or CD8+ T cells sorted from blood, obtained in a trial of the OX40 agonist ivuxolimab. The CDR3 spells CASSLGVREKLFF. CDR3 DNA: TGTGCCAGCAGCTTAGGTGTTCGGGAAAAACTGTTTTTT.